Listed here are 29 T cell receptor beta chains from one sample, sequenced in a study of cytomegalovirus exposure and HLA in healthy donors. Libraries were prepared by immunoSEQ multiplex PCR; TCRdb keeps only in-frame clonotypes and omits some of them. The data show roughly 64,000 clones, approximately 95% seen once. The sequenced sample was PBMCs. Every receptor here comes from a woman under 30 in good health and CMV-seropositive.

This chain uses TRBV7-6 with TRBJ1-2, with 8 positions matching TRBD1. The trim removed 1 base at V and 2 bases at J, leaving 15 bases unmatched. The CDR3 is 19 amino acids. The germline V gene encodes CDR1 SGHVS and CDR2 FNYEAQ. The CDR3 DNA is TGTGCCAGCAGCTTAGTCACAGGATCGACAGGGGTGAGGAACTATGGCTACACCTTC. Protein product: CASSLVTGSTGVRNYGYTF.

V is TRBV28 and J is TRBJ1-4, with no clear D. In germline, CDR1 is MDHEN, CDR2 SYDVKM. The CDR3 totals 15 residues. V gave up 5 bases and J gave up 0 bases, with 10 bases separating them. Here the CDR3 reads CASSRLESTNEKLFF. CDR3 in DNA: TGTGCCAGCAGTCGATTGGAGTCAACTAATGAAAAACTGTTTTTT.

The rearrangement links TRBV7-6 to TRBJ2-7; TRBD2 is a possible D gene (5 bases). Germline lookup yields CDR1 SGHVS and CDR2 FNYEAQ. This CDR3 spans 16 amino acids. Trimming cost V 5 bases and J 3 bases, with 20 bases left between them. The CDR3 reads CASSPSTWEMFYEQYF. The CDR3 DNA reads as TGTGCCAGCAGCCCCTCGACGTGGGAGATGTTCTACGAGCAGTACTTC.

This sequence joins TRBV15 and TRBJ1-1; maybe TRBD1 (6 bases). V was cut by 0 bases and J by 0 bases, with 11 bases left in between. This CDR3 has 16 amino acids. Germline CDR1 is LNHNV and CDR2 is YYDKDF (reference sequence). CDR3 sequence reads: CATSRDPQGVNTEAFF. The CDR3 region has the DNA TGTGCCACCAGCAGAGATCCACAGGGCGTGAACACTGAAGCTTTCTTT.

V usage is TRBV5-6 and J usage is TRBJ1-2; 7 bases align to TRBD1. Per the germline V gene, CDR1 is SGHDT and CDR2 is YYEEEE. V trimming: 7 bases; J trimming: 4 bases; junction bases outside the gene matches: 7. This CDR3 comprises 13 residues. CDR3 sequence (DNA): TGTGCCAGCCGGGACAGCCTCGCCTATGGCTACACCTTC. As protein: CASRDSLAYGYTF.

A note on this clone: An end of the junction does not agree with germline; a read error may underlie this. This chain links TRBV7-7 with TRBJ2-3, with a tentative D call TRBD2 (6 bases). CDR3 length: 14 amino acids. CDR1 and CDR2 (germline): SSHAT, FNYEAQ (reference sequence). The CDR3 loop is CASSSGLSTDTQYF. CDR3 nucleotides: TGTGCTAGCAGCTCGGGACTCAGCACAGATACGCAGTATTTT.

The chain combines TRBV11-2 with TRBJ2-1; no firm D call. V was cut by 5 bases and J by 5 bases, with 4 bases left in between. In germline, CDR1 is SGHAT, CDR2 FQNNGV. The CDR3 totals 11 residues. The CDR3 DNA reads TGTGCCAGCAGCATTAACAATGAGCAGTTCTTC. It translates to CASSINNEQFF.

The genes are TRBV28 and TRBJ2-1, with TRBD1 matching 8 bases. V shed 6 bases and J 2 bases; nucleotides not matched to a gene: 6. This CDR3 contains 15 residues. Germline CDR1 and CDR2: MDHEN and SYDVKM. The CDR3 bases are TGTGCCAGCAGCCTGACAGGGGTGGCCTACAATGAGCAGTTCTTC. Its translation is CASSLTGVAYNEQFF.

The chain's CDR3 is CASSHINFIGSNYEQYF. DNA for the CDR3: TGCGCCAGCAGCCACATAAACTTTATCGGGTCGAACTACGAGCAGTACTTC. The chain links TRBV4-1 to TRBJ2-7; no clear D. The CDR3 sequence is 17 residues long. Germline V gives CDR1 MGHRA, CDR2 YSYEKL. Deletions cut 3 bases from V and 3 bases from J, with 21 bases between.

The V and J genes are TRBV30 and TRBJ2-7; 7 bases fit TRBD1. This CDR3 contains 13 residues. Germline CDR1 is GTSNPN and CDR2 is SVGIG (reference sequence). The J segment lost 5 bases and the V segment lost 3 bases, leaving 7 bases of the junction unmatched. CDR3 DNA: TGTGCCTGGAGCCAGACAGGGCGGGACGAGCAGTACTTC. Its translation is CAWSQTGRDEQYF.

The V and J genes are TRBV27 and TRBJ2-5; 8 bases match TRBD2. The length of the CDR3 is 16 residues. Germline CDR1 and CDR2: MNHEY and SMNVEV (reference sequence). J lost 5 bases, V lost 3 bases, and 11 bases had no gene match. The chain's CDR3 is CASSFFGGAGGETQYF. The CDR3 nucleotides read TGTGCCAGCAGTTTCTTCGGGGGGGCAGGAGGGGAGACCCAGTACTTC.

The rearrangement uses TRBV4-2 and TRBJ2-7; 11 nucleotides agree with TRBD2. J lost 6 bases, V lost 0 bases, and 7 bases had no gene match. Germline CDR1 reads LGHNA; CDR2 reads YNFKEQ. The CDR3 covers 16 residues. CDR3: CASSQETSGVPAEQYF. In nucleotides, the CDR3 is TGTGCCAGCAGCCAAGAGACTAGCGGGGTGCCCGCCGAGCAGTACTTC.

J is TRBJ2-3 and V is TRBV9; 7 bases fit TRBD2. Germline values: CDR1 SGDLS, CDR2 YYNGEE. This CDR3 has 15 residues. With 4 bases clipped from V and 2 bases from J, the junction kept 7 bases outside the gene matches. This CDR3 reads CASSKGGDPTDTQYF. CDR3 DNA sequence: TGTGCCAGCAGCAAGGGAGGGGACCCCACAGATACGCAGTATTTT.

CDR3 in DNA: TGTGCCAGCAGTTTCCTAAGTTTGGCTAGCGGGGACTACGAGCAGTACTTC. It codes for CASSFLSLASGDYEQYF. The chain is built from TRBV5-4 and TRBJ2-7, with 9 bases fitting TRBD2. The CDR3 totals 17 residues. V was pared by 5 bases and J by 3 bases, with 15 bases of the junction left unmatched. The germline gives CDR1 SGHNT, CDR2 YYREEE (reference sequence).

This clone was counted a single time. This chain connects TRBV29-1 to TRBJ2-3, with 7 bases lining up with TRBD2. Germline-derived CDR1 and CDR2 are SQVTM and ANQGSEA. Germline trimming cut 7 bases from V and 5 bases from J; bases unmatched to any gene: 6. The CDR3 is made up of 12 amino acids. CDR3 bases: TGCAGCGGAAAGCGGGAACAAGATACGCAGTATTTT. This codes for CSGKREQDTQYF.

V is TRBV11-2 and J is TRBJ2-1; 10 nucleotides match TRBD2. This CDR3 has 14 amino acids. Trimming cost V 4 bases and J 4 bases; bases outside gene matches: 1. Per germline, CDR1 SGHAT and CDR2 FQNNGV. CDR3 coding DNA: TGTGCCAGCAGCTCGGGACTAGCGTACAATGAGCAGTTCTTC. Residues: CASSSGLAYNEQFF.

This rearrangement joins TRBV5-6 to TRBJ2-6; the match to TRBD2 covers 12 bases. CDR1 and CDR2 from the germline V gene are SGHDT and YYEEEE. The CDR3 is made up of 17 amino acids. Germline trimming cut 3 bases from V and 0 bases from J; bases unmatched to any gene: 1. The CDR3 nucleotides read TGTGCCAGCAGCTGGACTAGCGGGGCCTCTGGGGCCAACGTCCTGACTTTC. The encoded protein is CASSWTSGASGANVLTF.

The chain combines TRBV9 with TRBJ2-1, with a tentative D call TRBD2 (6 bases). Germline V CDR1 and CDR2: SGDLS, YYNGEE. The ends were cut back, 5 bases at V and 4 bases at J, with 16 bases in the middle. The CDR3 length is 15 residues. The DNA for the CDR3 is TGTGCCAGCAGTCCCGGGGGTGGGGATTACAATGAGCAGTTCTTC. Its protein is CASSPGGGDYNEQFF.

The genes are TRBV27 and TRBJ2-7, with D uncertain. CDR3 size: 13 residues. Germline CDR1 is MNHEY and CDR2 is SMNVEV (reference sequence). V shed 6 bases and J shed 0 bases, with 9 bases lying between them. CDR3 bases: TGTGCCAGCAGCGGGTTGAGCTCCTACGAGCAGTACTTC. Amino acids: CASSGLSSYEQYF.

The rearrangement joins TRBV28 to TRBJ2-7, with 7 bases lining up with TRBD1. The CDR3 runs 12 residues. Germline loops: CDR1 MDHEN, CDR2 SYDVKM. Germline trimming cut 2 bases from V and 10 bases from J; bases unmatched to any gene: 5. Written as DNA, the CDR3 is TGTGCCAGCAGTTTAGGGACAGTACAACAGTACTTC. It is translated as CASSLGTVQQYF.

V is TRBV28 and J is TRBJ2-7; 11 bases are a match to TRBD2. The V gene's germline CDR1 is MDHEN and CDR2 SYDVKM. Trimming took 2 bases from V and 3 from J; bases not matched to a gene: 3. This CDR3 spans 15 amino acids. The CDR3 DNA sequence: TGTGCCAGCAGTTTACTAGCGGGGGGCTTCTACGAGCAGTACTTC. Protein product: CASSLLAGGFYEQYF.

The rearrangement joins TRBV7-2 to TRBJ1-5; D gene uncertain. The CDR3 is 13 residues long. In germline, CDR1 is SGHTA, CDR2 FQGNSA. The V and J ends lost 6 bases and 2 bases respectively, with 8 bases between them. The CDR3 DNA is TGTGCCAGCAGTATATCGGGCAATCAGCCCCAGCATTTT. Amino acids: CASSISGNQPQHF.

The genes are TRBV9 and TRBJ1-6, with TRBD1 matching over 8 bases. The CDR3 extends over 14 amino acids. The germline V gene has CDR1 SGDLS and CDR2 YYNGEE. The junction had 7 bases not matched to a gene; V was cut back by 7 bases and J by 7 bases. The CDR3 spells CASRGQGENSPLHF. The CDR3 DNA sequence: TGTGCCAGCCGAGGACAGGGCGAGAATTCACCCCTCCACTTT.

The CDR3 is CASSLTRGETQYF. The CDR3 bases are TGTGCCAGCAGCCTCACAAGGGGAGAGACCCAGTACTTC. This rearrangement joins TRBV9 to TRBJ2-5, with D tentatively TRBD1 (5 bases). CDR1 is SGDLS and CDR2 is YYNGEE in the germline V gene. V was cut by 4 bases and J by 4 bases, with 11 bases left in between. CDR3 length equals 13 residues.

The rearrangement links TRBV5-1 to TRBJ2-3; TRBD1 matches 10 bases. CDR3 length equals 15 residues. Germline V gene lookup returns CDR1 SGHRS and CDR2 YFSETQ. Trimming at V came to 4 bases and at J to 7 bases, leaving 9 bases not matched to a gene. The DNA for the CDR3 is TGCGCCAGCAGCCTGGGACAGGGGCTTCTTAATACGCAGTATTTT. It yields the protein CASSLGQGLLNTQYF.

This clone was detected once. The genes are TRBV19 and TRBJ2-7, with TRBD1 identical over 8 bases. The V segment lost 4 bases and the J segment 2 bases; nucleotides outside the gene matches: 4. CDR1 is LNHDA and CDR2 is SQIVND in the germline V gene (reference sequence). The CDR3 has 14 residues. CDR3: CASSNRDRTYEQYF. The CDR3 bases are TGTGCCAGTAGTAACCGGGACAGGACCTACGAGCAGTACTTC. Filled out from reference TRBV19 and TRBJ2-7, the complete variable domain reads DGGITQSPKYLFRKEGQNVTLSCEQNLNHDAMYWYRQDPGQGLRLIYYSQIVNDFQKGDIAEGYSVSREKKESFPLTVTSAQKNPTAFYLCASSNRDRTYEQYFGPGTRLTVT.

Written as DNA, the CDR3 is TGTGCCAGCAGCTTGGCCGAACAGGGGGCTCTATATGGCTACACCTTC. Translated, it gives CASSLAEQGALYGYTF. This chain links TRBV5-6 with TRBJ1-2; 9 bases are a match to TRBD1. The CDR3 sequence is 16 residues long. Germline CDR1 and CDR2: SGHDT and YYEEEE. J was trimmed by 5 bases and V by 0 bases; bases with no gene match: 8.

This clone was seen only once. This chain uses TRBV28 with TRBJ1-1; D unclear. CDR3 size: 12 residues. Deletions cut 6 bases from V and 6 bases from J, with 11 bases between. Looked up from germline, CDR1 is MDHEN and CDR2 is SYDVKM. CDR3 in amino acids: CASRPDEAEAFF. CDR3 DNA: TGTGCCAGCAGACCCGACGAGGCTGAAGCTTTCTTT.

The chain carries TRBV30 and TRBJ2-7; D possibly corresponds to TRBD2 (6 bases). The germline CDR1 and CDR2 sequences are GTSNPN and SVGIG (reference sequence). V was pared by 2 bases and J by 2 bases, with 10 bases between. CDR3 size: 13 residues. CDR3 DNA sequence: TGTGCCTGGAGTTGGGGCGGGGCCTACGAGCAGTACTTC. Protein: CAWSWGGAYEQYF.